This passage covers 12 T cell receptor beta chains from one sample sequenced in a study of cytomegalovirus exposure and HLA in healthy donors. Primers included in the PCR were 60 Vbeta and 13 Jbeta primers. TCRdb's copy holds only in-frame clones and misses some; the assay was immunoSEQ multiplex PCR. The sample has 85,000 to 120,000 clones, roughly 80% seen once. The sequenced material came from PBMCs. The receptors originated from a man aged 40-49 years in good health and CMV-seronegative.

The chain couples TRBV10-2 to TRBJ2-2; tentative D call: TRBD2 (5 bases). This CDR3 region has 14 residues. V dropped 6 bases and J dropped 7 bases, with 15 bases sitting between them. The V gene's germline CDR1 is WSHSY and CDR2 SAAADI. The CDR3 spells CASRLLESGGELFF. CDR3 sequence (DNA): TGCGCCAGCAGATTACTAGAATCCGGCGGGGAGCTGTTTTTT.

This sequence joins TRBV11-3 and TRBJ2-1, with 8 positions matching TRBD2. Germline V gives CDR1 SGHNT, CDR2 YENEEA. V lost 5 bases to trimming and J lost 4 bases; unmatched junction nucleotides: 10. The CDR3 contains 16 residues. The CDR3 loop is CASSPGGQRGYNEQFF. The CDR3 coding sequence is TGTGCCAGCAGCCCCGGAGGACAGCGGGGGTACAATGAGCAGTTCTTC.

This rearrangement joins TRBV11-2 to TRBJ1-5; 8 bases are a match to TRBD1. Looked up from germline, CDR1 is SGHAT and CDR2 is FQNNGV. Germline trimming cut 5 bases from V and 6 bases from J; bases unmatched to any gene: 9. The CDR3 extends over 15 amino acids. The DNA of the CDR3 is TGTGCCAGCAGCCCGGACAGGGCTCTTGGTCAGCCCCAGCATTTT. Its translation: CASSPDRALGQPQHF.

The genes are TRBV5-1 and TRBJ2-7, with 9 nucleotides matching TRBD2. V gave up 1 base and J gave up 6 bases; unmatched junction bases: 11. CDR3 length: 16 residues. The germline V gene encodes CDR1 SGHRS and CDR2 YFSETQ. The DNA for the CDR3 is TGCGCCAGCAGCTTGTTTGCGGGGGGGGCCATGGGCGAGCAGTACTTC. This encodes CASSLFAGGAMGEQYF.

The J gene is TRBJ2-3, the V gene TRBV11-3, with 7 bases that match TRBD2. The CDR3 totals 14 residues. Germline V gives CDR1 SGHNT, CDR2 YENEEA. Trimming took 6 bases from V and 1 from J; bases not matched to a gene: 4. CDR3 coding DNA: TGTGCCAGCAGTAGGCTAGCGGGCACAGATACGCAGTATTTT. It specifies CASSRLAGTDTQYF.

In this sample, this clone turned up once. The J gene is TRBJ2-2, the V gene TRBV19; 8 bases are a match to TRBD1. This CDR3 contains 15 residues. With V trimmed by 5 bases and J by 1 base, 3 bases remained unmatched. CDR1 is LNHDA and CDR2 is SQIVND in the germline V gene (reference sequence). This CDR3 reads CASSVGQGNTGELFF. The CDR3 region has the DNA TGTGCCAGTAGTGTTGGACAGGGGAACACCGGGGAGCTGTTTTTT.

The chain has TRBV5-8 and TRBJ2-7; D uncertain. Per germline, CDR1 SGHTS and CDR2 YDEGEE. CDR3 length equals 14 residues. V lost 1 base to trimming and J lost 3 bases, with 11 bases between them. For the CDR3, the DNA is TGTGCCAGCAGCTTGATCCTGAGGAACTACGAGCAGTACTTC. Amino acid sequence: CASSLILRNYEQYF.

The CDR3 spells CASSFGGQPQHF. The DNA of the CDR3 is TGTGCCAGCAGCTTTGGGGGGCAGCCCCAGCATTTT. The gene calls are TRBV5-8 and TRBJ1-5; the D gene is possibly TRBD1 (5 bases). The CDR3 is made up of 12 amino acids. Germline CDR1 is SGHTS and CDR2 is YDEGEE. Trimming pared 2 bases from V and 7 bases from J, leaving 7 bases between.

V gene TRBV6-6 combines with J gene TRBJ2-2, with 7 nucleotides matching TRBD1. The germline V gene encodes CDR1 MNHNY and CDR2 SVGAGI (reference sequence). V shed 6 bases, J shed 7 bases, and the junction held 5 bases outside the gene matches. This CDR3 has 13 amino acids. CDR3 DNA sequence: TGTGCCAGCAGGCAGGGGGTAGACGGGGAGCTGTTTTTT. The encoded protein is CASRQGVDGELFF.

V gene TRBV29-1 combines with J gene TRBJ2-2, with TRBD1 as a possible D gene (6 bases). The V end was cut by 7 bases, the J end by 2 bases, with 14 bases between. The germline V gene has CDR1 SQVTM and CDR2 ANQGSEA. The CDR3 length is 14 residues. The CDR3 sequence: CSGRGTRNTGELFF. CDR3 sequence (DNA): TGCAGCGGAAGGGGGACACGAAACACCGGGGAGCTGTTTTTT.

This chain uses TRBV10-2 with TRBJ1-6; D gene unclear. V lost 4 bases and J lost 7, with 14 bases in between. Germline-derived CDR1 and CDR2 are WSHSY and SAAADI. The CDR3 loop spans 15 amino acids. CDR3 sequence reads: CASSVVGGGNSPLHF. The CDR3 DNA follows: TGCGCCAGCAGTGTTGTGGGAGGAGGGAATTCACCCCTCCACTTT.

Regarding this clone: The same CDR3 arises from other DNA sequences in this sample as well. V is TRBV5-1 and J is TRBJ2-7; a weak D match, TRBD2 (5 bases). Germline CDR1 SGHRS, CDR2 YFSETQ. The CDR3 runs 14 residues. V was cut by 3 bases and J by 0 bases, with 10 bases left in between. In DNA, the CDR3 is TGCGCCAGCAGCTCCGGGGATAGCTCCTACGAGCAGTACTTC. Encoded protein: CASSSGDSSYEQYF. Based on the CDR3 plus reference TRBV5-1 and TRBJ2-7, the full variable domain is KAGVTQTPRYLIKTRGQQVTLSCSPISGHRSVSWYQQTPGQGLQFLFEYFSETQRNKGNFPGRFSGRQFSNSRSEMNVSTLELGDSALYLCASSSGDSSYEQYFGPGTRLTVT.